The sequence of this T cell receptor (beta chain) was determined in a study of cytomegalovirus exposure and HLA in healthy donors. Points from the study as a whole: There were several of the most significant clusters that appeared linked to common viral pathogens in a later analysis. Specificity of three CMV-associated chains for CMV antigens was verified in vitro. Later work showed greater clonal expansion in HLA-associated TCR beta chains than in equally common others. TCR beta chain V- and J-gene trimming was linked, in a later analysis, to a missense variant in DCLRE1C.

This clone was seen a handful of times. Antigen specificity is unknown. The CDR3 contains 15 residues. The trim removed 3 bases at V and 3 bases at J, leaving 4 bases unmatched. Germline V CDR1 and CDR2: SGDLS, YYNGEE. PCR used 60 Vbeta primers and 13 Jbeta primers. Method: immunoSEQ multiplex PCR; TCRdb's copy keeps in-frame clones and lacks some. The sample includes 85,000 to 100,000 clones, 60% to 85% of them seen just once. The sequenced sample consisted of PBMCs. The rearrangement joins TRBV9 to TRBJ2-7, with TRBD1 matching over 12 bases. This clonotype originated in a man aged 50-59 years in good health and CMV-seropositive. The CDR3 here is CASSAGTGGLYEQYF. DNA of the CDR3: TGTGCCAGCAGCGCCGGGACAGGGGGCCTCTACGAGCAGTACTTC.